This T cell receptor (beta chain) was sequenced during a study of blood T cell repertoires in COVID-19. About the research overall: From the United States, Italy and Spain came samples of acute and convalescent COVID-19.

The trim removed 4 bases at V and 10 bases at J, leaving 9 bases unmatched. Germline CDR1 is LNHNV and CDR2 is YYDKDF (reference sequence). This CDR3 is built from 13 residues. In the original processing: Scientists estimated how many nucleated cells there were by amplifying reference gene primers. Libraries were prepared by immunoSEQ multiplex PCR; TCRdb keeps only in-frame clonotypes and omits some of them. Clone size and the V and J calls come from that table; the DNA yielded D and trimming. The repertoire holds a few hundred thousand clones, with around 86% as singletons. The clonotype originates from a man aged 50 or older with active or convalescent COVID-19. The sequenced sample was peripheral blood. This chain uses TRBV15 with TRBJ1-1; 7 nucleotides agree with TRBD1. CDR3 protein: CATSTTGVRGAFF. In DNA, the CDR3 is TGTGCCACCAGCACTACAGGGGTTCGTGGAGCTTTCTTT.